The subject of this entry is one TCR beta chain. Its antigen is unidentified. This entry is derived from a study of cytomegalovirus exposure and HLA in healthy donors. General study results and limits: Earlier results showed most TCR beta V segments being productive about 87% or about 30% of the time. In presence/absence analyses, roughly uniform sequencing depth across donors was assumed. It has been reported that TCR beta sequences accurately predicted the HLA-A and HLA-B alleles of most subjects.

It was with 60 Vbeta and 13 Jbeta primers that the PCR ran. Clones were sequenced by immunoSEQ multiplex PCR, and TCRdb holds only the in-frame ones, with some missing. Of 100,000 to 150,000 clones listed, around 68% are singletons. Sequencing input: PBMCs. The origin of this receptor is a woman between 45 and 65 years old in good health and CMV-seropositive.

The CDR3 is CASSTKPRDRGLVGYNEQFF. CDR3 in DNA: TGTGCCAGCAGCACCAAGCCTCGGGACAGGGGGCTGGTCGGTTACAATGAGCAGTTCTTC. The gene calls are TRBV7-3 and TRBJ2-1; TRBD1 aligns across 12 bases. The CDR3 loop spans 20 amino acids. The V and J ends lost 5 bases and 4 bases, in that order; junction bases with no gene match: 18. CDR1 is SGHTA, CDR2 FQGTGA, per germline.